This T cell receptor (beta chain) was found in a study of technical replicates of blood from a handful of donors. Germline V gene data show CDR1 as GTSNPN and CDR2 as SVGIG (reference sequence). This CDR3 has 17 residues. V shed 2 bases and J 2 bases; nucleotides not matched to a gene: 13. Generated by immunoSEQ multiplex PCR, the TCRdb table keeps only in-frame clones and is missing some. The sample lists 55,000 to 75,000 clones, 91% occurring once. Sequencing was done on a sample of PBMCs. The chain links TRBV30 to TRBJ2-3; 7 nucleotides align to TRBD2. The clonotype comes from a human donor in good health. Some clones in this sample may be carry-over from other donors' samples. The DNA for the CDR3 is TGTGCCTGGAGTAGAAAGACTAGCTTGGAACACACAGATACGCAGTATTTT. It codes for CAWSRKTSLEHTDTQYF. The complete variable domain, with remaining parts taken from reference TRBV30 and TRBJ2-3, reads SQTIHQWPATLVQPVGSPLSLECTVEGTSNPNLYWYRQAAGRGLQLLFYSVGIGQISSEVPQNLSASRPQDRQFILSSKKLLLSDSGFYLCAWSRKTSLEHTDTQYFGPGTRLTVL.